These 23 T cell receptor beta chains originate from one sample sequenced in a study of post-analysis software for immune sequencing data. Study-level findings and limits: Patients had higher frequencies than controls of about five TRBV segments, including TRBV5-6, TRBV5-1 and TRBV20-1.

Each TCR beta cDNA library carried unique molecular identifiers. One entry per CDR3 protein results from TCRdb running MiXCR on the PCR reads. Of hundreds of thousands of distinct CDR3 sequences in the sample, roughly 27% were seen once. What these receptors recognize is not known. Sequencing was carried out using blood. All receptors come from a girl between 10 and 17 years old with multiple sclerosis.

This clonotype has just a few counts. For the CDR3, the DNA is TGTGCCAGCAGCCAACGGCCACTGGGCGGGGGGGCCGGAGCCAACGTCCTGACTTTC. Its protein is CASSQRPLGGGAGANVLTF. The chain carries TRBV3-1 and TRBJ2-6; 9 bases are a match to TRBD2. The CDR3 contains 19 residues. The germline V gene encodes CDR1 LGHDT and CDR2 YNNKEL (reference sequence). Trimming removed 2 bases from V and 7 bases from J; junction bases left unmatched: 15. Based on the CDR3 plus reference TRBV3-1 and TRBJ2-6, the full variable domain is DTAVSQTPKYLVTQMGNDKSIKCEQNLGHDTMYWYKQDSKKFLKIMFSYNNKELIINETVPNRFSPKSPDKAHLNLHINSLELGDSAVYFCASSQRPLGGGAGANVLTFGAGSRLTVL.

For this clonotype: One end of the junction fails to match germline, which may point to a read error. The V and J genes are TRBV28 and TRBJ2-7; D possibly corresponds to TRBD2 (6 bases). CDR1 and CDR2 (germline): MDHEN, SYDVKM. The CDR3 has 14 amino acids. CDR3 region: CASSLGGFAYGQYF. The CDR3 DNA reads TGTGCCAGCAGTTTAGGAGGGTTCGCCTACGGGCAGTACTTC.

The chain is built from TRBV4-1 and TRBJ1-5; perhaps TRBD1 as D (5 bases). There are 15 residues in the CDR3. The V end lost 2 bases, the J end lost 9 bases, and 17 bases lay between the germline ends. The germline CDR1 and CDR2 sequences are MGHRA and YSYEKL. The CDR3 DNA reads TGCGCCAGCAGCCAACAGACGGGACTGGGTGGGCCCCAGCATTTT. It codes for CASSQQTGLGGPQHF.

This clonotype has ten or more counts. The V and J genes are TRBV20-1 and TRBJ2-7, with 8 positions matching TRBD2. V lost 4 bases, J lost 5 bases, and 7 bases stayed unmatched. Germline-derived CDR1 and CDR2 are DFQATT and SNEGSKA (reference sequence). The CDR3 contains 13 residues. The CDR3 sequence: CSAKAGGPHEQYF. CDR3 in DNA: TGCAGTGCTAAGGCGGGAGGCCCCCACGAGCAGTACTTC.

The CDR3 sequence: CASSPDLNGGGEAFF. The DNA for the CDR3 is TGTGCCAGCAGCCCCGATTTGAATGGGGGGGGTGAAGCTTTCTTT. V usage is TRBV3-1 and J usage is TRBJ1-1; tentative D call: TRBD1 (5 bases). V lost 4 bases, J lost 7 bases, and 19 bases lay in between. Per germline, CDR1 LGHDT and CDR2 YNNKEL (reference sequence). This CDR3 has 15 residues.

A note on this clonotype: A read error may explain this, as a much larger clone is one base away. The chain combines TRBV7-2 with TRBJ2-1; 7 bases are shared with TRBD2. The CDR3 loop spans 16 amino acids. Germline V gene lookup returns CDR1 SGHTA and CDR2 FQGNSA. CDR3 region: CAGSSVSGWGHNEQFF. CDR3 DNA: TGTGCCGGCAGCTCCGTTAGCGGGTGGGGACACAATGAGCAGTTCTTC.

The chain recombines TRBV20-1 with TRBJ2-5; D gene uncertain. The germline V and J ends were trimmed by 3 bases and 4 bases, with 12 bases remaining between them. CDR3 size: 13 residues. CDR1 and CDR2 from the germline V gene are DFQATT and SNEGSKA (reference sequence). The CDR3 here is CSASLSVGETQYF. CDR3 bases: TGCAGTGCTAGCCTCTCGGTTGGAGAGACCCAGTACTTC.

The chain combines TRBV5-1 with TRBJ1-1; D possibly corresponds to TRBD1 (6 bases). The V end was cut by 3 bases, the J end by 4 bases, with 13 bases between. The CDR3 sequence is 14 residues long. Germline V gene data show CDR1 as SGHRS and CDR2 as YFSETQ. The DNA for the CDR3 is TGCGCCAGCAGCTCGCAAACAGGGACCACTGAAGCTTTCTTT. Its translation is CASSSQTGTTEAFF. Complete variable domain (other parts from reference TRBV5-1 and TRBJ1-1): KAGVTQTPRYLIKTRGQQVTLSCSPISGHRSVSWYQQTPGQGLQFLFEYFSETQRNKGNFPGRFSGRQFSNSRSEMNVSTLELGDSALYLCASSSQTGTTEAFFGQGTRLTVV.

As for this clonotype: Germline and junction disagree at one end, which may indicate a read error. This chain uses TRBV18 with TRBJ2-7; D unclear. The J call may be mistaken, given a closer DNA end match to TRBJ2-4. This CDR3 comprises 12 residues. Germline CDR1 is KGHSH and CDR2 is LQKENI. The DNA for the CDR3 is TGTGCTAGCTCACCTGCCAGTCCCATTCAGTACTTC. Encoded protein: CASSPASPIQYF.

A remark on this clonotype: With a much larger clone just one base away, this may be a read error. CDR3 sequence reads: CASSMLAGTCEQYF. The DNA of the CDR3 is TGCGCCAGCAGTATGTTAGCGGGAACCTGCGAGCAGTACTTC. The V gene is TRBV10-2, the J gene TRBJ2-5; 8 nucleotides match TRBD2. The DNA matches TRBJ2-7 better at its end, which makes the J call doubtful. The germline gives CDR1 WSHSY, CDR2 SAAADI. The CDR3 runs 14 residues.

V gene TRBV9 combines with J gene TRBJ2-7; D is unclear. The CDR3 length is 15 residues. V lost 0 bases, J lost 0 bases, and 10 bases lay in between. Germline loops: CDR1 SGDLS, CDR2 YYNGEE. Written as DNA, the CDR3 is TGTGCCAGCAGCGTAGATGTTAGCAGCTCCTACGAGCAGTACTTC. Translating gives CASSVDVSSSYEQYF.

This clonotype was seen more than once but under ten times. The chain is built from TRBV24-1 and TRBJ2-1; 8 positions match TRBD1. Germline V lookup: CDR1 KGHDR, CDR2 SFDVKD. CDR3 length: 14 amino acids. V was pared by 9 bases and J by 2 bases, with 5 bases of the junction left unmatched. The CDR3, as DNA: TGTGCCACCCGCGGGACAGGAGCCTACAATGAGCAGTTCTTC. Amino acids: CATRGTGAYNEQFF.

The table lists this clonotype with a few counts. The J gene is TRBJ2-3, the V gene TRBV20-1; D might be TRBD2 (5 bases). V was trimmed by 0 bases and J by 0 bases, leaving 19 bases between them. CDR3 length: 18 amino acids. CDR1 and CDR2 from the germline V gene are DFQATT and SNEGSKA (reference sequence). Here the CDR3 reads CSARDLFGSEPSTDTQYF. The DNA for the CDR3 is TGCAGTGCTAGAGATCTTTTTGGGAGTGAGCCTAGCACAGATACGCAGTATTTT.

This clonotype was observed a handful of times. The chain recombines TRBV27 with TRBJ2-1, with D hard to call. The CDR3 is 14 amino acids. V gave up 3 bases and J gave up 6 bases, with 12 bases separating them. In germline, CDR1 is MNHEY, CDR2 SMNVEV (reference sequence). CDR3 sequence (DNA): TGTGCCAGCAGTTTCGTCCGAGAATTCAATGAGCAGTTCTTC. Protein sequence: CASSFVREFNEQFF.

The chain couples TRBV3-1 to TRBJ1-1, with D uncertain. This CDR3 has 14 residues. Germline-derived CDR1 and CDR2 are LGHDT and YNNKEL (reference sequence). V shed 3 bases and J shed 0 bases, with 8 bases lying between them. The CDR3 DNA reads as TGTGCCAGCAGCCAGAATCACATGAACACTGAAGCTTTCTTT. It specifies CASSQNHMNTEAFF.

The chain recombines TRBV6-5 with TRBJ1-6; a weak D match, TRBD1 (6 bases). Per the germline V gene, CDR1 is MNHEY and CDR2 is SVGAGI. Between the trimmed V and J ends, which lost 5 bases and 9 bases, there was a span of 17 bases. The CDR3 runs to 15 residues. The CDR3 sequence is CASSTETGAGSPLHF. In nucleotides, the CDR3 is TGTGCCAGCAGTACGGAGACGGGGGCTGGTTCACCCCTCCACTTT.

This clonotype was seen a few times. The chain links TRBV28 to TRBJ2-3; tentative D call: TRBD1 (6 bases). V was trimmed by 7 bases and J by 4 bases, leaving 18 bases between them. Germline V gene data show CDR1 as MDHEN and CDR2 as SYDVKM. The CDR3 runs to 15 residues. DNA for the CDR3: TGTGCCAGCAAATCTGGCGACAGGTGGGCAGATACGCAGTATTTT. Protein sequence: CASKSGDRWADTQYF.

This clonotype showed up just a few times. The chain couples TRBV4-3 to TRBJ2-7; 7 bases are shared with TRBD2. V shed 1 base and J 0 bases; nucleotides not matched to a gene: 0. Germline CDR1 and CDR2: LGHNA and YSLEER. The CDR3 has 14 residues. The CDR3 loop is CASSQASGSYEQYF. The CDR3 nucleotides are TGCGCCAGCAGCCAAGCTAGCGGCTCCTACGAGCAGTACTTC.

Only a few counts were recorded for this clonotype. V is TRBV7-2 and J is TRBJ2-3, with TRBD2 matching 15 bases. V shed 5 bases and J 6 bases; nucleotides not matched to a gene: 9. CDR1 is SGHTA and CDR2 is FQGNSA in the germline V gene. The CDR3 extends over 17 amino acids. The CDR3 DNA is TGTGCCAGCAGCCCCGGACTAGCGGGGGGGCCAGGGGATACGCAGTATTTT. It encodes CASSPGLAGGPGDTQYF.

The chain uses TRBV20-1 and TRBJ2-7, with D perhaps matching TRBD1 or TRBD2 (5 bases each). The CDR3 is 14 residues long. Trimming cost V 6 bases and J 0 bases, with 15 bases left between them. Germline V gene lookup returns CDR1 DFQATT and CDR2 SNEGSKA (reference sequence). CDR3 sequence (DNA): TGCAGTGCCCCAGGGAGAAAGAGCTCCTACGAGCAGTACTTC. This encodes CSAPGRKSSYEQYF.

In its sample, this clonotype was seen once. The chain recombines TRBV12-3 or TRBV12-4 with TRBJ2-3; tentative D call: TRBD2 (5 bases). The CDR3 sequence is 14 residues long. V was shortened by 5 bases and J by 11 bases, with 20 bases between the two germline ends. In DNA, the CDR3 is TGTGCCAGCAGTCCGGGGTTGAGCGCAGATGTGCAGTATTTT. Protein sequence: CASSPGLSADVQYF.

This clonotype was seen only a few times. The chain couples TRBV9 to TRBJ2-7, with TRBD2 matching over 15 bases. CDR1 and CDR2 (germline): SGDLS, YYNGEE. After removal of 0 bases from V and 7 bases from J, the junction contained 8 bases not matched to a gene. The CDR3 runs 17 residues. CDR3 in amino acids: CASSVGSGTSGRREQYF. The CDR3, as DNA: TGTGCCAGCAGCGTAGGTAGCGGGACTAGCGGGAGGAGGGAGCAGTACTTC. Combining the CDR3 with reference TRBV9 and TRBJ2-7 gives the whole variable domain DSGVTQTPKHLITATGQRVTLRCSPRSGDLSVYWYQQSLDQGLQFLIQYYNGEERAKGNILERFSAQQFPDLHSELNLSSLELGDSALYFCASSVGSGTSGRREQYFGPGTRLTVT.

Here the CDR3 reads CASSLGTGSEGYTF. In DNA, the CDR3 is TGTGCCAGCAGCTTAGGGACAGGGTCAGAGGGCTACACCTTC. The chain carries TRBV7-9 and TRBJ1-2, with 8 bases aligning to TRBD1. Germline-derived CDR1 and CDR2 are SEHNR and FQNEAQ (reference sequence). V was clipped by 1 base and J by 8 bases; unmatched bases: 6. The CDR3 totals 14 residues.